Below, 26 T cell receptor beta chains from the same sample are listed, as sequenced in a study of cytotoxic CD8 clonotypes in ibrutinib-treated CLL. Profiling relied on immunoSEQ multiplex PCR, and the TCRdb table lists in-frame clones only, not all of them. Of under 300,000 clones in the sample, 70% were seen once. Here the sequenced sample was PBMCs, taken after 24 months of ibrutinib treatment. These receptors all come from a human donor with chronic lymphocytic leukemia.

The V gene is TRBV6-5, the J gene TRBJ1-2, with TRBD1 as a possible D gene (6 bases). This CDR3 has 13 residues. The V gene lost 4 bases and the J gene lost 8 bases, with 14 bases spanning the gap. Germline loops: CDR1 MNHEY, CDR2 SVGAGI. The CDR3: CASSSGTFGGYTF. The CDR3 DNA follows: TGTGCCAGCAGTTCCGGGACATTCGGCGGCTACACCTTC.

This chain joins TRBV6-4 and TRBJ1-2, with D possibly being TRBD1 (5 bases). The V end lost 3 bases, the J end lost 8 bases, and 16 bases lay between the germline ends. Looked up from germline, CDR1 is MRHNA and CDR2 is SNTAGT. This CDR3 has 14 residues. CDR3 sequence (DNA): TGTGCCAGCAGTGATTATTTGACAGCTCGGGGCTACACCTTC. Its protein is CASSDYLTARGYTF.

This clone was detected only a few times. The chain joins TRBV11-2 to TRBJ2-2, with D uncertain. Germline V gives CDR1 SGHAT, CDR2 FQNNGV. The CDR3 sequence is 15 residues long. Trimming shortened V by 7 bases and J by 4 bases, and 16 bases separated the two germline ends. CDR3 nucleotide sequence: TGTGCCAGCACCATCTGGGCAGTACGCACCGGGGAGCTGTTTTTT. It codes for CASTIWAVRTGELFF.

This clone was recorded a few times. The genes are TRBV6-4 and TRBJ2-1; tentatively, D is TRBD1 (5 bases). V was cut by 5 bases and J by 6 bases, with 5 bases left in between. The CDR3 contains 11 residues. Germline V gene lookup returns CDR1 MRHNA and CDR2 SNTAGT. The CDR3 here is CASSRGNEQFF. CDR3 coding DNA: TGTGCCAGCAGTAGGGGCAATGAGCAGTTCTTC.

The chain joins TRBV28 to TRBJ2-3; D gene ambiguous. Looked up from germline, CDR1 is MDHEN and CDR2 is SYDVKM. The V end was cut by 4 bases, the J end by 0 bases, with 11 bases between. The CDR3 has 15 amino acids. DNA for the CDR3: TGTGCCAGCAGTTCCCCCACGGATAGCACAGATACGCAGTATTTT. It is translated as CASSSPTDSTDTQYF.

The J gene is TRBJ1-2, the V gene TRBV5-6; D not certain. This CDR3 spans 12 amino acids. From germline, CDR1 is SGHDT and CDR2 YYEEEE. V lost 1 base and J lost 8, with 9 bases in between. The CDR3 nucleotides read TGTGCCAGCAGCTTGAAAGGAGGAGGCTACACCTTC. Translation gives CASSLKGGGYTF.

The chain has TRBV29-1 and TRBJ2-3; 7 positions agree with TRBD2. V gave up 7 bases and J gave up 1 base; unmatched junction bases: 5. Germline CDR1 reads SQVTM; CDR2 reads ANQGSEA. The CDR3 loop spans 13 amino acids. The CDR3 region is CSAEAGGTDTQYF. CDR3 bases: TGCAGCGCGGAGGCGGGGGGCACAGATACGCAGTATTTT.

The chain is built from TRBV7-2 and TRBJ2-7; D is unresolved. CDR3 length: 13 residues. The V end was cut by 6 bases, the J end by 4 bases, with 13 bases between. CDR1 and CDR2 (germline): SGHTA, FQGNSA. The DNA of the CDR3 is TGTGCCAGCAGTCCCCTGGGTAGATACGAGCAGTACTTC. The encoded protein is CASSPLGRYEQYF. Full variable domain (outside the CDR3, taken from reference TRBV7-2 and TRBJ2-7): GAGVSQSPSNKVTEKGKDVELRCDPISGHTALYWYRQSLGQGLEFLIYFQGNSAPDKSGLPSDRFSAERTGGSVSTLTIQRTQQEDSAVYLCASSPLGRYEQYFGPGTRLTVT.

The rearrangement uses TRBV7-2 and TRBJ1-1; no firm D call. The germline V gene encodes CDR1 SGHTA and CDR2 FQGNSA. The V gene lost 2 bases and the J gene lost 6 bases, with 10 bases spanning the gap. The CDR3 runs to 13 residues. Here the CDR3 reads CASSLMSISEAFF. In DNA form, the CDR3 reads TGTGCCAGCAGCTTAATGTCGATCTCTGAAGCTTTCTTT.

The chain has TRBV7-2 and TRBJ2-1; 7 bases fit TRBD1. The germline V gene encodes CDR1 SGHTA and CDR2 FQGNSA. The trim removed 5 bases at V and 0 bases at J, leaving 10 bases unmatched. There are 17 residues in the CDR3. CDR3 amino acids: CASSTSTGTSSYNEQFF. CDR3 coding DNA: TGTGCCAGCAGCACTTCGACAGGGACCAGCTCCTACAATGAGCAGTTCTTC.

This clone was recorded only once. V gene TRBV18 combines with J gene TRBJ1-1; 7 nucleotides agree with TRBD1. Germline V lookup: CDR1 KGHSH, CDR2 LQKENI. CDR3 size: 17 residues. V lost 1 base, J lost 3 bases, and 11 bases stayed unmatched. The chain's CDR3 is CASSPLQGVVSHTEAFF. Here the CDR3 DNA reads TGTGCCAGCTCACCACTTCAGGGGGTGGTTTCGCACACTGAAGCTTTCTTT.

The genes are TRBV7-9 and TRBJ2-5, with TRBD2 as a possible D gene (5 bases). CDR1 is SEHNR and CDR2 is FQNEAQ in the germline V gene (reference sequence). The CDR3 contains 15 residues. V shed 5 bases and J shed 2 bases, with 15 bases lying between them. DNA of the CDR3: TGTGCCAGCAGCCATCCCTGGGAGACGCAAGAGACCCAGTACTTC. Translated, it gives CASSHPWETQETQYF.

This clone was observed a few times. Written as DNA, the CDR3 is TGTGCCATCAGTGAGATGACAGGGCCCTACGAGCAGTACTTC. Translated: CAISEMTGPYEQYF. J is TRBJ2-7 and V is TRBV10-3; TRBD1 agrees at 7 bases. The CDR3 is made up of 14 amino acids. The V segment lost 2 bases and the J segment 2 bases; nucleotides outside the gene matches: 3. The germline gives CDR1 ENHRY, CDR2 SYGVKD.

V is TRBV5-8 and J is TRBJ2-7; D gene ambiguous. Germline loops: CDR1 SGHTS, CDR2 YDEGEE. The CDR3 totals 14 residues. Trimming left V 4 bases short and J 4 bases short, with 15 bases between. For the CDR3, the DNA is TGTGCCAGCAGCCGAGGCAAGGGTGTTTACGAGCAGTACTTC. This sequence encodes CASSRGKGVYEQYF. Variable domain in full (rest from reference TRBV5-8 and TRBJ2-7): EAGVTQSPTHLIKTRGQQATLRCSPISGHTSVYWYQQALGLGLQFLLWYDEGEERNRGNFPPRFSGRQFPNYSSELNVNALELEDSALYLCASSRGKGVYEQYFGPGTRLTVT.

J is TRBJ2-3 and V is TRBV25-1; D gene ambiguous. Trimming stripped 3 bases from V and 5 bases from J, with 9 bases between. Per the germline V gene, CDR1 is MGHDK and CDR2 is SYGVNS. The CDR3 is 13 residues long. CDR3 bases: TGTGCCAGCAGTGAGGAGTGGGGAGATACGCAGTATTTT. Residues: CASSEEWGDTQYF.

The V call is TRBV28, the J call TRBJ2-7; TRBD2 might be the D (5 bases). The CDR3 covers 15 residues. From germline, CDR1 is MDHEN and CDR2 SYDVKM. With 4 bases removed from V and 4 bases from J, the gap between germline ends came to 17 bases. The CDR3 reads CASSYPLGNGYEQYF. CDR3 sequence (DNA): TGTGCCAGCAGTTACCCCCTCGGGAACGGGTACGAGCAGTACTTC.

V usage is TRBV7-3 and J usage is TRBJ2-3; D not resolved. Trimming took off 4 bases at V and 6 bases at J, with 8 bases between the two ends. The CDR3 covers 12 residues. Germline values: CDR1 SGHTA, CDR2 FQGTGA. This chain's CDR3 is CASSYQGDTQYF. Here the CDR3 DNA reads TGTGCCAGCAGCTACCAAGGGGATACGCAGTATTTT.

This chain links TRBV28 with TRBJ2-5, with D uncertain. With 4 bases removed from V and 1 base from J, the gap between germline ends came to 13 bases. Looked up from germline, CDR1 is MDHEN and CDR2 is SYDVKM. The CDR3 is 15 residues long. CDR3 in amino acids: CASSSASMFQETQYF. The DNA for the CDR3 is TGTGCCAGCAGTTCGGCGAGTATGTTCCAAGAGACCCAGTACTTC.

The chain is built from TRBV9 and TRBJ2-3; 8 nucleotides line up with TRBD1. Germline loops: CDR1 SGDLS, CDR2 YYNGEE. This CDR3 contains 15 residues. Losses at the gene ends were 6 bases for V and 3 bases for J; bases not matched to a gene: 9. The CDR3 sequence is CASTRQGQVTDTQYF. DNA of the CDR3: TGTGCCAGCACCCGGCAGGGACAGGTTACAGATACGCAGTATTTT.

CDR3 coding DNA: TGTGCCAGCACCACATATGAGCGGGAGAAGCCCTCAGATACGCAGTATTTT. Translated, it gives CASTTYEREKPSDTQYF. V usage is TRBV5-6 and J usage is TRBJ2-3, with TRBD2 identical over 8 bases. The length of the CDR3 is 17 residues. The V gene's germline CDR1 is SGHDT and CDR2 YYEEEE. Losses at the gene ends were 6 bases for V and 4 bases for J; bases not matched to a gene: 16.

This clone has just one count. This chain links TRBV9 with TRBJ2-3, with D unresolved. Germline V gene sequence: CDR1 SGDLS, CDR2 YYNGEE. The CDR3 runs to 13 residues. Deletions cut 4 bases from V and 2 bases from J, with 8 bases between. The CDR3 region has the DNA TGTGCCAGCAGCTCACCCCCCACAGATACGCAGTATTTT. This encodes CASSSPPTDTQYF.

The rearrangement joins TRBV28 to TRBJ1-2, with 7 positions matching TRBD1. V shed 6 bases, J shed 3 bases, and the junction held 13 bases outside the gene matches. CDR3 length: 16 residues. The germline gives CDR1 MDHEN, CDR2 SYDVKM. Written as DNA, the CDR3 is TGTGCCAGCAGCCTCCTTGGGACAGTGGGATACTATGGCTACACCTTC. Protein product: CASSLLGTVGYYGYTF.

The genes are TRBV29-1 and TRBJ2-7; D is unclear. Germline V gene sequence: CDR1 SQVTM, CDR2 ANQGSEA. The CDR3 has 12 amino acids. V was cut by 6 bases and J by 2 bases, with 11 bases left in between. Here the CDR3 reads CSVIKPPYEQYF. CDR3 nucleotides: TGCAGCGTGATAAAGCCCCCCTACGAGCAGTACTTC.

A single count supports this clone. The V gene is TRBV5-1, the J gene TRBJ1-2, with a tentative D call TRBD1 (5 bases). Germline V gene lookup returns CDR1 SGHRS and CDR2 YFSETQ. The CDR3 totals 14 residues. V gave up 0 bases and J gave up 6 bases, with 12 bases separating them. CDR3 sequence (DNA): TGCGCCAGCAGCTTGGCCCGGGGGATGGATGGCTACACCTTC. Translation: CASSLARGMDGYTF.

V is TRBV1 and J is TRBJ2-7. TRBV1 is a documented pseudogene. This CDR3 comprises 13 residues. CDR3 amino acids: CTSSQDRPYEQYF. CDR3 bases: TGCACCAGCAGCCAAGATCGACCCTACGAGCAGTACTTC.

This sequence joins TRBV16 and TRBJ2-7, with D tentatively TRBD1 (6 bases). Per germline, CDR1 KGHSY and CDR2 FQNENV. Trimming took 5 bases from V and 1 from J, leaving 9 bases between them. This CDR3 is 13 amino acids long. The CDR3 here is CASSGDRSYEQYF. CDR3 bases: TGTGCCAGCAGCGGAGACAGGTCCTACGAGCAGTACTTC.